The rows below give T cell receptor beta chains drawn from one sample of a study of a mutant IDH1 vaccine in newly diagnosed glioma. These receptors' antigens are unknown. Produced via immunoSEQ multiplex PCR; TCRdb's table is partial and in-frame only. There are roughly 50,000 clones in the sample; 76% occur only once, and less than 5.5% lies in the top ten. Here the sequenced sample was PBMCs, taken from a glioma patient whose treatment included an IDH1 peptide vaccine. The receptor set was obtained from a woman aged 40 to 50 with glioma. Some clones in this sample may be carry-over from other donors' samples. CDR3s include the opening cysteine and the closing phenylalanine or tryptophan. D genes are given only for firm matches. Not every row has a clone size; where given, it reads once, few, many or a size class.

abundance: .
v_gene: TRBV25-1
j_gene: TRBJ2-1
d_gene: .
CDR3aa: CASALVGSNEQFF
CDR3nt: TGTGCCAGCGCCTTAGTCGGTTCCAATGAGCAGTTCTTC

abundance: .
v_gene: TRBV29-1
j_gene: TRBJ1-1
d_gene: TRBD1
CDR3aa: CSVDDRVGTEAFF
CDR3nt: TGCAGCGTCGACGACAGGGTGGGCACTGAAGCTTTCTTT

abundance: .
v_gene: TRBV11-1
j_gene: TRBJ2-7
d_gene: .
CDR3aa: CASSPTGRSYEQYF
CDR3nt: TGTGCCAGCAGCCCTACAGGGAGGTCCTACGAGCAGTACTTC

abundance: few
v_gene: TRBV30
j_gene: TRBJ1-5
d_gene: .
CDR3aa: CAWTEQDNQPQHF
CDR3nt: TGTGCCTGGACCGAACAGGACAATCAGCCCCAGCATTTT

abundance: once
v_gene: TRBV5-1
j_gene: TRBJ2-7
d_gene: .
CDR3aa: CASSLSPPGYEQYF
CDR3nt: TGCGCCAGCAGCTTGTCCCCCCCGGGCTACGAGCAGTACTTC

abundance: .
v_gene: TRBV7-9
j_gene: TRBJ2-2
d_gene: TRBD2
CDR3aa: CASREGSGTGELFF
CDR3nt: TGTGCCAGCAGAGAAGGTAGCGGGACCGGGGAGCTGTTTTTT

abundance: .
v_gene: TRBV6-1
j_gene: TRBJ1-1
d_gene: .
CDR3aa: CASSVSGTLPTEAFF
CDR3nt: TGTGCCAGCAGTGTCTCTGGGACACTACCCACCGAAGCTTTCTTT

abundance: few
v_gene: TRBV27
j_gene: TRBJ1-1
d_gene: .
CDR3aa: CASSLGGTRHTEAFF
CDR3nt: TGTGCCAGCAGTTTAGGAGGAACCCGTCACACTGAAGCTTTCTTT

abundance: .
v_gene: TRBV30
j_gene: TRBJ2-4
d_gene: .
CDR3aa: CAWSVFAGKNIQYF
CDR3nt: TGTGCCTGGAGTGTATTCGCCGGCAAGAACATTCAGTACTTC

abundance: .
v_gene: TRBV5-6
j_gene: TRBJ1-1
d_gene: .
CDR3aa: CASSSGPLNTEAFF
CDR3nt: TGTGCCAGCAGCTCGGGACCGCTCAACACTGAAGCTTTCTTT

abundance: .
v_gene: TRBV7-9
j_gene: TRBJ1-4
d_gene: .
CDR3aa: CASSLEGEKLFF
CDR3nt: TGTGCCAGCAGCTTAGAGGGTGAAAAACTGTTTTTT